Shown below are 7 T cell receptor beta chains from a single sample sequenced in a study of shared clonotypes between healthy human individuals. This table comes from immunoSEQ multiplex PCR, and its TCRdb copy is limited to in-frame clones, with some not included. The sample has roughly 2 million clones, 85% to 95% seen once. The sequenced sample consisted of naive CD4+ T cells sorted from blood. The subset denotes: CD45RA+ positively selected. The receptors here all came from a man aged 18 to 30 in good health.

The J gene is TRBJ1-1, the V gene TRBV7-3; 7 positions match TRBD1. Per germline, CDR1 SGHTA and CDR2 FQGTGA. The V and J ends lost 6 bases and 0 bases, in that order; junction bases with no gene match: 4. The CDR3 sequence is 14 residues long. CDR3 region: CASSHDRVNTEAFF. In DNA, the CDR3 is TGTGCCAGCAGTCATGACAGGGTGAACACTGAAGCTTTCTTT.

This clone was detected only once. The chain carries TRBV2 and TRBJ1-2; 10 bases agree with TRBD1. Trimming removed 10 bases from V and 6 bases from J; junction bases left unmatched: 8. Germline-derived CDR1 and CDR2 are SNHLY and FYNNEI. There are 13 residues in the CDR3. The CDR3 DNA follows: TGTGCCACCACAGACAGGGGGCAGGATGGCTACACCTTC. This encodes CATTDRGQDGYTF.

The chain combines TRBV18 with TRBJ2-1; 7 positions agree with TRBD1. The CDR3 runs to 16 residues. Germline loops: CDR1 KGHSH, CDR2 LQKENI. J lost 12 bases, V lost 3 bases, and 17 bases had no gene match. The CDR3 DNA is TGTGCCAGCTCACCTGTTCGTGGGACAGCTTACTGGGGGCAGTTCTTC. Translation gives CASSPVRGTAYWGQFF.

This clone was recorded a few times. The same CDR3 also results from other DNA sequences found in this sample. The chain couples TRBV19 to TRBJ1-1; D is possibly TRBD1 (5 bases). Trimming took off 0 bases at V and 4 bases at J, with 9 bases between the two ends. CDR1 and CDR2 from the germline V gene are LNHDA and SQIVND (reference sequence). The CDR3 covers 14 residues. CDR3 region: CASSIDLRGTEAFF. The CDR3 bases are TGTGCCAGTAGTATAGATCTTAGGGGCACTGAAGCTTTCTTT.

V usage is TRBV6-5 and J usage is TRBJ1-2, with D hard to call. The CDR3 covers 13 residues. Trimming removed 0 bases at V and 7 bases at J, with 9 bases between. CDR1 is MNHEY, CDR2 SVGAGI, per germline. The CDR3 coding sequence is TGTGCCAGCAGTTACTCGAGTAGGGTTGGCTACACCTTC. Amino acids: CASSYSSRVGYTF.

The chain joins TRBV28 to TRBJ1-4, with D maybe TRBD1 (6 bases). Trimming pared 3 bases from V and 3 bases from J, leaving 29 bases between. Germline assignment: CDR1 MDHEN and CDR2 SYDVKM. This CDR3 comprises 21 residues. The CDR3 DNA is TGTGCCAGCAGTTTCCCCCCGGGGGGCAGTTACCCAATCTTAGCTAATGAAAAACTGTTTTTT. Amino acid sequence: CASSFPPGGSYPILANEKLFF.

J is TRBJ2-1 and V is TRBV4-1, with TRBD1 matching over 7 bases. Trimming took 0 bases from V and 5 from J; bases not matched to a gene: 4. Germline V CDR1 and CDR2: MGHRA, YSYEKL. There are 15 residues in the CDR3. The CDR3 sequence is CASSQEGQLDNEQFF. The CDR3 bases are TGCGCCAGCAGCCAAGAGGGACAGCTAGACAATGAGCAGTTCTTC.